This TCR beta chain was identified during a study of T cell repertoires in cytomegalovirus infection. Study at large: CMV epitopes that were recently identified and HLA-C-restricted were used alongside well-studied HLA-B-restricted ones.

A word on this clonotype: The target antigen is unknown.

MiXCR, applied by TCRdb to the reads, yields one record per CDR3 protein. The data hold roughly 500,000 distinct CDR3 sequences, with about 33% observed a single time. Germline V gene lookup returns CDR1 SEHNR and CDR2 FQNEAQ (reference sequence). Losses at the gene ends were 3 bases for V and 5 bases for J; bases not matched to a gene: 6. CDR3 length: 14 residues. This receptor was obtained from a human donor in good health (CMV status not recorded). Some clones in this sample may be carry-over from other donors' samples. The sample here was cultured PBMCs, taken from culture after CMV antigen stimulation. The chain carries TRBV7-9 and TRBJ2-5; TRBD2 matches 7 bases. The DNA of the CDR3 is TGTGCCAGCAGCTTTGGCGACGGGGGGGAGACCCAGTACTTC. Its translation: CASSFGDGGETQYF. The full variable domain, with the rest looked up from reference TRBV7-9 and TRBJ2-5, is DTGVSQNPRHKITKRGQNVTFRCDPISEHNRLYWYRQTLGQGPEFLTYFQNEAQLEKSRLLSDRFSAERPKGSFSTLEIQRTEQGDSAMYLCASSFGDGGETQYFGPGTRLLVL.